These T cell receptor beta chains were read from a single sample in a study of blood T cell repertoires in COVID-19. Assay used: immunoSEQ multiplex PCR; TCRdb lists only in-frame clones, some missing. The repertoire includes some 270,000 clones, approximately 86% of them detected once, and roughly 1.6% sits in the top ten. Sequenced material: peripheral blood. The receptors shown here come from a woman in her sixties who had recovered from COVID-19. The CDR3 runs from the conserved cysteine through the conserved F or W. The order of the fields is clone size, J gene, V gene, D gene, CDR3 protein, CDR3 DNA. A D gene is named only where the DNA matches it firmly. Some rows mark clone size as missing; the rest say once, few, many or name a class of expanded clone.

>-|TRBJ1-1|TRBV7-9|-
CASSLAQGMNTEAFF
TGTGCCAGCAGCTTAGCTCAGGGGATGAACACTGAAGCTTTCTTT
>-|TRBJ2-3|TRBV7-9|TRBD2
CASSSTSGGVGQYF
TGTGCCAGCAGCTCGACTAGCGGGGGTGTTGGGCAGTATTTT
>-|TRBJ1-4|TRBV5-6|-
CASSTVGGNEKLFF
TGTGCCAGCAGCACCGTGGGGGGGAATGAAAAACTGTTTTTT
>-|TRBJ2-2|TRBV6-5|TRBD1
CASNRQGEVGELFF
TGTGCCAGCAATCGACAGGGGGAAGTAGGGGAGCTGTTTTTT
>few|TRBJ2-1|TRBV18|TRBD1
CASSPPGQVLGQFF
TGTGCCAGCTCACCACCGGGACAGGTACTGGGGCAGTTCTTC
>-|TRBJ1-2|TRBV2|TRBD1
CASSEIGGVSGYTF
TGTGCCAGCAGTGAGATAGGGGGCGTTTCTGGCTACACCTTC
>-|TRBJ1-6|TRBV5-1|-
CASSLFNRENSPLHF
TGCGCCAGCAGCTTGTTCAACAGGGAAAATTCACCCCTCCACTTT
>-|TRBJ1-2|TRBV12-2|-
CASRLASEDRGRGYTF
TGTGCAAGTCGCTTAGCATCCGAGGACAGGGGCCGAGGCTACACCTTC
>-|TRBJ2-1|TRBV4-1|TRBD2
CASSPLSSGTYNEQFF
TGCGCCAGCAGCCCCCTTTCTAGCGGGACTTACAATGAGCAGTTCTTC
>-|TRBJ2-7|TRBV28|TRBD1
CASSSYSPDREDF
TGTGCCAGCAGCTCCTACTCCCCGGACAGGGAGGACTTC
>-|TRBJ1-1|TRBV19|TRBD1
CASISIRDSTEAFF
TGTGCCAGTATATCGATCCGGGACAGCACTGAAGCTTTCTTT
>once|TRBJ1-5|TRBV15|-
CATRKSQGNSNQPQHF
TGTGCCACCAGGAAGAGCCAGGGTAATAGCAATCAGCCCCAGCATTTT
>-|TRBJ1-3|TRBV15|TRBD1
CATSWTGISGNTIYF
TGTGCCACCAGCTGGACAGGGATCTCTGGAAACACCATATATTTT
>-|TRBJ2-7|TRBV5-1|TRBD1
CASSRGQGDDEQYF
TGCGCCAGCAGCAGAGGACAGGGGGACGACGAGCAGTACTTC
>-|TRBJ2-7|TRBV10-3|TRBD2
CAISESGLYYEQYF
TGTGCCATCAGTGAGTCGGGACTATACTACGAGCAGTACTTC
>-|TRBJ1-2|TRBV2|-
CASPAQGGGGYTF
TGTGCCAGCCCCGCGCAGGGAGGAGGCGGCTACACCTTC
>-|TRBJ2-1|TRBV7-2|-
CASSLASVAYNEQFF
TGTGCCAGCAGCTTGGCCTCGGTAGCTTACAATGAGCAGTTCTTC
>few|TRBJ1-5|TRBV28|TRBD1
CASSPRQGINQPQHF
TGTGCCAGCAGTCCTCGACAGGGGATCAATCAGCCCCAGCATTTT
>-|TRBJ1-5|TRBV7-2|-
CASSLKLSNQPQHF
TGTGCCAGCAGCTTAAAACTTAGCAATCAGCCCCAGCATTTT
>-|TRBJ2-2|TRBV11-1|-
CASSPGNTGELFF
TGTGCCAGCAGCCCGGGGAACACCGGGGAGCTGTTTTTT
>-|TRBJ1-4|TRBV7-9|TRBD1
CASNTGGSNEKLFF
TGTGCCAGCAACACAGGGGGGTCTAATGAAAAACTGTTTTTT
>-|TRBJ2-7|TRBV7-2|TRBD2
CASSWGLALAQYF
TGTGCCAGCAGCTGGGGACTAGCACTCGCGCAGTACTTC
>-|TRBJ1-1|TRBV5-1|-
CASSKQGHTEAFF
TGCGCCAGCAGCAAACAGGGACACACTGAAGCTTTCTTT
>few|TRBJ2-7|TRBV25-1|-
CASSEVRVDEQYF
TGTGCCAGCAGTGAGGTCAGGGTGGACGAGCAGTACTTC
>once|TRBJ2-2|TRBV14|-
CASSQDPAGLTAGELFF
TGTGCCAGCAGCCAAGATCCGGCGGGCCTTACGGCCGGGGAGCTGTTTTTT
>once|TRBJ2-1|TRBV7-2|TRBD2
CASSSSRTSGGDNEQFF
TGTGCCAGCAGCTCAAGCAGGACTAGCGGGGGAGACAATGAGCAGTTCTTC
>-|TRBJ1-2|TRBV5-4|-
CASSFGQYYGYTF
TGTGCCAGCAGCTTTGGACAGTACTATGGCTACACCTTC
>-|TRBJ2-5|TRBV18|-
CASSPFVLGGHQETQYF
TGTGCCAGCTCCCCTTTTGTTCTCGGAGGGCACCAAGAGACCCAGTACTTC
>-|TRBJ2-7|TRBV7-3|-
CASSLSGGEQYF
TGTGCCAGCAGCTTATCAGGTGGCGAGCAGTACTTC
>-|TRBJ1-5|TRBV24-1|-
CATSDRVVQPQHF
TGTGCCACCAGTGATCGGGTGGTACAGCCCCAGCATTTT
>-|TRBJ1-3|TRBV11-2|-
CASRPGVGNTIYF
TGTGCCAGCAGACCAGGGGTTGGAAACACCATATATTTT
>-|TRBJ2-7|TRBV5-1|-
CASSYSTATYEQYF
TGCGCCAGCAGTTACTCGACTGCTACCTACGAGCAGTACTTC
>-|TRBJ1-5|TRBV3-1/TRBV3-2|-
CASSQDLTLNQPQHF
TGTGCCAGCAGCCAAGATTTGACTTTAAATCAGCCCCAGCATTTT
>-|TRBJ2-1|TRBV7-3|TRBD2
CASSRPKLAGDSPASYNEQFF
TGTGCCAGCAGCCGCCCTAAACTAGCGGGGGACTCTCCCGCCTCCTACAATGAGCAGTTCTTC
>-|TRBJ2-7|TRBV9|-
CASSVDQNYYEQYF
TGTGCCAGCAGCGTAGATCAGAACTACTACGAGCAGTACTTC
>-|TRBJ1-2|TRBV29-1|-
CSFSPGTAQYGYTF
TGCAGCTTCTCCCCGGGGACTGCACAATATGGCTACACCTTC
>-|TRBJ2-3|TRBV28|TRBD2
CASSLLAASTDTQYF
TGTGCCAGCAGTTTACTAGCGGCCAGCACAGATACGCAGTATTTT
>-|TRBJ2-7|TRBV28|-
CASRDSKLYEQYF
TGTGCAAGCCGGGACTCGAAGCTTTACGAGCAGTACTTC
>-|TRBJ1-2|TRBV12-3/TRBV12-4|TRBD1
CASRPQGALGYTF
TGTGCCAGCAGACCGCAGGGGGCGCTCGGCTACACCTTC
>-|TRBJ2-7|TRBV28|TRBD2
CASSLRGESYEQYF
TGTGCCAGCAGTTTGCGGGGGGAATCCTACGAGCAGTACTTC
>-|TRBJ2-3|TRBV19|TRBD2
CASSIASSGGADTQYF
TGTGCCAGTAGTATAGCGTCTAGCGGGGGGGCAGATACGCAGTATTTT
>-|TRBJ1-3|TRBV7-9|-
CASTPAGLGNTIYF
TGTGCCAGCACCCCCGCAGGGTTAGGAAACACCATATATTTT
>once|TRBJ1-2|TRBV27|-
CASSLSIVQNGYTF
TGTGCCAGCAGTTTATCGATTGTACAAAATGGCTACACCTTC
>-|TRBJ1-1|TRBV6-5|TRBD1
CASSYAGTGNTEAFF
TGTGCCAGCAGTTACGCCGGGACAGGGAACACTGAAGCTTTCTTT
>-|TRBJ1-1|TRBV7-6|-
CASSSQEMNTEAFF
TGTGCCAGCAGCTCACAGGAGATGAACACTGAAGCTTTCTTT
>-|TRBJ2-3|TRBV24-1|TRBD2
CATSDPHKRGGALDTQYF
TGTGCCACCAGTGACCCGCACAAACGGGGGGGGGCCTTGGATACGCAGTATTTT
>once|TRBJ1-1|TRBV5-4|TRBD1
CASSRGTGGTEAFF
TGTGCCAGCAGCCGAGGGACAGGGGGCACTGAAGCTTTCTTT
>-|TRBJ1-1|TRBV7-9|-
CASSPAGLREAFF
TGTGCCAGCAGCCCGGCCGGACTCAGAGAAGCTTTCTTT
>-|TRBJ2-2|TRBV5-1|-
CASSLLGEVGELFF
TGCGCCAGCAGCTTACTAGGGGAGGTCGGGGAGCTGTTTTTT
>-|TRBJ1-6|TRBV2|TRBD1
CASSRAPGQTNSPLHF
TGTGCCAGCAGCCGCGCCCCGGGACAGACAAATTCACCCCTCCACTTT
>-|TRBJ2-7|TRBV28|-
CASSPLYEQYF
TGTGCCAGCAGTCCGCTCTATGAGCAGTACTTC
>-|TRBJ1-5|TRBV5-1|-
CASSSGLQANQPQHF
TGCGCCAGCAGCTCCGGACTCCAAGCCAATCAGCCCCAGCATTTT
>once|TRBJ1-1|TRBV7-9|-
CASSLLNTEAFF
TGTGCCAGCAGCTTACTCAACACTGAAGCTTTCTTT